The 25 T cell receptor beta chains reported below all come from one sample, sequenced in a study of T cell responses to AZD1222 COVID-19 vaccine (dated by TCRdb to the early 2020s). The time point label on this specimen signifies: baseline before first vaccination. The library was obtained by the immunoSEQ multiplex PCR assay. This immuneACCESS table, as held by TCRdb, lists in-frame sequences with V and J called but not all clones. Of the missing ones, under half trace to an unresolved V gene in checked studies; the others have no known cause. The table for this sample lists 65,000 to 80,000 clones; approximately 86% of them were counted only once. The ten top clones hold roughly 24% of the sample. Sample: peripheral blood, taken on day 0 of AZD1222 vaccination. These receptors originate from an adult in good health.

This chain links TRBV10-2 with TRBJ2-1; D is unclear. V shed 6 bases and J shed 3 bases, with 3 bases lying between them. This CDR3 has 11 amino acids. Germline V gene lookup returns CDR1 WSHSY and CDR2 SAAADI. This CDR3 is CASRDYNEQFF. CDR3 nucleotides: TGCGCCAGCAGGGACTACAATGAGCAGTTCTTC.

This chain connects TRBV7-2 to TRBJ1-1; 7 bases agree with TRBD1. The CDR3 has 13 amino acids. Germline CDR1 and CDR2: SGHTA and FQGNSA. Losses at the gene ends were 5 bases for V and 10 bases for J; bases not matched to a gene: 10. The CDR3 sequence is CASSARQGSRAFF. The CDR3 nucleotides are TGTGCCAGCAGCGCCAGACAGGGCTCAAGAGCTTTCTTT.

The chain is built from TRBV30 and TRBJ2-4; D perhaps matches TRBD1 (6 bases). Trimming took off 2 bases at V and 6 bases at J, with 14 bases between the two ends. The germline gives CDR1 GTSNPN, CDR2 SVGIG (reference sequence). The CDR3 extends over 14 amino acids. Here the CDR3 reads CAWSSATGTNIQYF. As DNA, the CDR3 is TGTGCCTGGAGTTCGGCTACAGGGACAAACATTCAGTACTTC.

This rearrangement joins TRBV7-9 to TRBJ2-1; maybe TRBD1 (6 bases). Trimming took off 3 bases at V and 8 bases at J, with 8 bases between the two ends. The CDR3 spans 12 residues. Germline V CDR1 and CDR2: SEHNR, FQNEAQ (reference sequence). The CDR3 is CASSFRGDEQFF. DNA for the CDR3: TGTGCCAGCAGCTTCAGGGGTGATGAGCAGTTCTTC. Full variable domain (outside the CDR3, taken from reference TRBV7-9 and TRBJ2-1): DTGVSQNPRHKITKRGQNVTFRCDPISEHNRLYWYRQTLGQGPEFLTYFQNEAQLEKSRLLSDRFSAERPKGSFSTLEIQRTEQGDSAMYLCASSFRGDEQFFGPGTRLTVL.

This sequence joins TRBV13 and TRBJ1-6, with 9 bases matching TRBD1. In germline, CDR1 is PRHDT, CDR2 FYEKMQ (reference sequence). This CDR3 has 17 amino acids. After removal of 6 bases from V and 9 bases from J, the junction contained 15 bases not matched to a gene. The CDR3 DNA is TGTGCCAGCAGGCCCCGGGACAGGGTCATCGACGTTTCACCCCTCCACTTT. This codes for CASRPRDRVIDVSPLHF.

The chain employs TRBV29-1 and TRBJ1-2; 12 nucleotides line up with TRBD1. Germline CDR1 is SQVTM and CDR2 is ANQGSEA. V lost 7 bases to trimming and J lost 7 bases; unmatched junction nucleotides: 7. CDR3 length: 13 amino acids. The CDR3 DNA follows: TGCAGCGGTGCTCCGGGACAGGGGGCTGGCTACACCTTC. Residues: CSGAPGQGAGYTF.

This rearrangement joins TRBV29-1 to TRBJ2-5, with D possibly called TRBD1 or TRBD2 (6 bases each). This CDR3 spans 13 amino acids. In germline, CDR1 is SQVTM, CDR2 ANQGSEA. The V end lost 3 bases, the J end lost 9 bases, and 17 bases lay between the germline ends. CDR3 DNA sequence: TGCAGCGTTGAGGAGGGGGGAGTGTCGGCCCAGTACTTC. Translated, it gives CSVEEGGVSAQYF. Supplemented by reference TRBV29-1 and TRBJ2-5, the full variable domain reads SAVISQKPSRDICQRGTSLTIQCQVDSQVTMMFWYRQQPGQSLTLIATANQGSEATYESGFVIDKFPISRPNLTFSTLTVSNMSPEDSSIYLCSVEEGGVSAQYFGPGTRLLVL.

The rearrangement links TRBV3-1 (or the pseudogene TRBV3-2) to TRBJ2-3, with D unresolved. CDR1 is LGHDT, CDR2 YNNKEL, per germline (reference sequence). This CDR3 region has 14 residues. The germline V and J ends were trimmed by 0 bases and 0 bases, with 4 bases remaining between them. CDR3 residues: CASSQDVSTDTQYF. The CDR3 coding sequence is TGTGCCAGCAGCCAAGATGTCAGCACAGATACGCAGTATTTT.

The chain joins TRBV5-1 to TRBJ2-5; TRBD2 matches at 12 bases. The CDR3 runs 17 residues. V trimming: 0 bases; J trimming: 5 bases; junction bases outside the gene matches: 8. Per the germline V gene, CDR1 is SGHRS and CDR2 is YFSETQ. This CDR3 reads CASSLGASGRADETQYF. In DNA, the CDR3 is TGCGCCAGCAGCTTGGGGGCTAGCGGGAGGGCCGATGAGACCCAGTACTTC.

This clone was detected only once. This chain joins TRBV7-9 and TRBJ1-2, with D unresolved. Trimming took 5 bases from V and 6 from J, leaving 19 bases between them. The CDR3 has 15 residues. Germline CDR1 SEHNR, CDR2 FQNEAQ (reference sequence). This CDR3 is CASSNSHSALHGYTF. CDR3 DNA: TGTGCCAGCAGCAACTCACACTCAGCCCTTCATGGCTACACCTTC. Supplemented by reference TRBV7-9 and TRBJ1-2, the full variable domain reads DTGVSQNPRHKITKRGQNVTFRCDPISEHNRLYWYRQTLGQGPEFLTYFQNEAQLEKSRLLSDRFSAERPKGSFSTLEIQRTEQGDSAMYLCASSNSHSALHGYTFGSGTRLTVV.

This sequence joins TRBV11-2 and TRBJ2-7; D possibly matches TRBD1 or TRBD2 (5 bases each). Trimming cost V 0 bases and J 0 bases, with 12 bases left between them. This CDR3 has 16 residues. The germline gives CDR1 SGHAT, CDR2 FQNNGV. The DNA of the CDR3 is TGTGCCAGCAGCTTAGAGGTAGCAGGGAGCTCCTACGAGCAGTACTTC. Translating gives CASSLEVAGSSYEQYF.

The table lists this clone with a few counts. The V gene is TRBV2, the J gene TRBJ1-1; 7 bases agree with TRBD1. V trimming: 6 bases; J trimming: 3 bases; junction bases outside the gene matches: 7. From germline, CDR1 is SNHLY and CDR2 FYNNEI. The CDR3 contains 14 residues. CDR3 in amino acids: CASRMTGQDTEAFF. The CDR3 DNA reads as TGTGCCAGCAGGATGACAGGGCAAGACACTGAAGCTTTCTTT.

The chain carries TRBV5-1 and TRBJ1-1; perhaps TRBD1 as D (5 bases). Germline values: CDR1 SGHRS, CDR2 YFSETQ. Between the trimmed V and J ends, which lost 4 bases and 6 bases, there was a span of 13 bases. CDR3 length: 13 amino acids. The CDR3 DNA reads TGCGCCAGCAGCCCCGGGAGGGACGCTGAAGCTTTCTTT. Amino acids: CASSPGRDAEAFF. Using reference TRBV5-1 and TRBJ1-1 for the parts outside the CDR3, the full variable domain is KAGVTQTPRYLIKTRGQQVTLSCSPISGHRSVSWYQQTPGQGLQFLFEYFSETQRNKGNFPGRFSGRQFSNSRSEMNVSTLELGDSALYLCASSPGRDAEAFFGQGTRLTVV.

V is TRBV19 and J is TRBJ2-7; D remains unclear. Trimming took off 5 bases at V and 6 bases at J, with 17 bases between the two ends. The CDR3 runs 14 residues. Germline CDR1 reads LNHDA; CDR2 reads SQIVND (reference sequence). CDR3 nucleotides: TGTGCCAGTAGTCAGGCGCAGGTGCTTTCCGAGCAGTACTTC. Translating gives CASSQAQVLSEQYF.

The chain couples TRBV9 to TRBJ2-7; D assignment may be TRBD1 or TRBD2 (5 bases each). Germline CDR1 is SGDLS and CDR2 is YYNGEE. V was cut by 4 bases and J by 0 bases, with 14 bases left in between. This CDR3 comprises 15 residues. In DNA, the CDR3 is TGTGCCAGCAGCTCGGGACCGACCAACTCCTACGAGCAGTACTTC. As protein: CASSSGPTNSYEQYF.

This rearrangement joins TRBV19 to TRBJ1-5, with 7 positions matching TRBD1. CDR1 and CDR2 from the germline V gene are LNHDA and SQIVND (reference sequence). The CDR3 sequence is 17 residues long. Trimming took 8 bases from V and 1 from J; bases not matched to a gene: 14. The CDR3 DNA follows: TGTGCCAGTCTCTCAAAACCGGGACAGCAAAGCAATCAGCCCCAGCATTTT. Amino acid sequence: CASLSKPGQQSNQPQHF. Using reference TRBV19 and TRBJ1-5 for the parts outside the CDR3, the full variable domain is DGGITQSPKYLFRKEGQNVTLSCEQNLNHDAMYWYRQDPGQGLRLIYYSQIVNDFQKGDIAEGYSVSREKKESFPLTVTSAQKNPTAFYLCASLSKPGQQSNQPQHFGDGTRLSIL.

The chain recombines TRBV24-1 with TRBJ2-3; 7 positions agree with TRBD1. Trimming took 4 bases from V and 2 from J; bases not matched to a gene: 8. Germline CDR1 and CDR2: KGHDR and SFDVKD. CDR3 length: 16 amino acids. This CDR3 reads CATSDSTGADTDTQYF. CDR3 in DNA: TGTGCCACCAGTGACTCCACAGGGGCGGACACAGATACGCAGTATTTT.

The V call is TRBV10-2, the J call TRBJ2-3; 7 positions agree with TRBD1. The V gene's germline CDR1 is WSHSY and CDR2 SAAADI. This CDR3 is built from 14 residues. V shed 6 bases and J 3 bases; nucleotides not matched to a gene: 6. This chain's CDR3 is CASRRDRTTDTQYF. CDR3 in DNA: TGCGCCAGCAGGAGGGACAGAACAACAGATACGCAGTATTTT.

This chain links TRBV7-8 with TRBJ2-1; D unclear. CDR1 and CDR2 (germline): SGHVS, FQNEAQ. The ends were cut back, 5 bases at V and 6 bases at J, with 20 bases in the middle. This CDR3 is 16 amino acids long. The CDR3 DNA is TGTGCCAGCAGCGTAGGCCGGGTCCCCATCTCCAATGAGCAGTTCTTC. It specifies CASSVGRVPISNEQFF. The full variable domain, rest sourced from reference TRBV7-8 and TRBJ2-1, is GAGVSQSPRYKVAKRGQDVALRCDPISGHVSLFWYQQALGQGPEFLTYFQNEAQLDKSGLPSDRFFAERPEGSVSTLKIQRTQQEDSAVYLCASSVGRVPISNEQFFGPGTRLTVL.

The chain carries TRBV6-6 and TRBJ2-5, with 7 bases fitting TRBD2. Unmatched junction bases numbered 3, after V lost 5 bases and J lost 3 bases. The CDR3 spans 13 residues. Germline CDR1 reads MNHNY; CDR2 reads SVGAGI (reference sequence). The CDR3 region has the DNA TGTGCCAGCAGTCTAGCGGTTAAAGAGACCCAGTACTTC. Translation gives CASSLAVKETQYF.

This rearrangement joins TRBV13 to TRBJ1-1, with a weak D call TRBD1 (6 bases). The V end lost 6 bases, the J end lost 0 bases, and 11 bases lay between the germline ends. The CDR3 covers 14 residues. Germline V CDR1 and CDR2: PRHDT, FYEKMQ (reference sequence). The CDR3 sequence is CASRATGLNTEAFF. The CDR3 nucleotides read TGTGCCAGCAGGGCTACAGGGCTGAACACTGAAGCTTTCTTT.

Comments on this clone: Other DNA sequences in this sample translate to the same CDR3. The V gene is TRBV5-6, the J gene TRBJ1-4; D ambiguous. The CDR3 is made up of 15 amino acids. Germline CDR1 and CDR2: SGHDT and YYEEEE. V lost 4 bases, J lost 3 bases, and 13 bases lay in between. The DNA of the CDR3 is TGTGCCAGCAGCCTATTGACCGGAGCTAATGAAAAACTGTTTTTT. This gives the protein CASSLLTGANEKLFF.

The chain is built from TRBV4-2 and TRBJ2-1, with 8 positions matching TRBD2. V lost 2 bases, J lost 5 bases, and 11 bases stayed unmatched. CDR1 and CDR2 (germline): LGHNA, YNFKEQ. The CDR3 runs 17 residues. The CDR3 bases are TGTGCCAGCAGCCAAATCTTCACCGGGACTAGGAACAATGAGCAGTTCTTC. Translated: CASSQIFTGTRNNEQFF.

The V call is TRBV7-2, the J call TRBJ1-1; D is ambiguous. The germline V gene has CDR1 SGHTA and CDR2 FQGNSA. Between the trimmed V and J ends, which lost 1 base and 3 bases, there was a span of 15 bases. CDR3 length: 16 amino acids. CDR3 sequence reads: CASSLEGSRGDTEAFF. In DNA, the CDR3 is TGTGCCAGCAGCTTAGAAGGTTCTCGTGGGGACACTGAAGCTTTCTTT.

This rearrangement joins TRBV7-8 to TRBJ1-5; no clear D. Germline CDR1 SGHVS, CDR2 FQNEAQ. Trimming shortened V by 4 bases and J by 2 bases, and 15 bases separated the two germline ends. The CDR3 consists of 16 residues. CDR3 DNA: TGTGCCAGCAGCTCCGTGGGGATTTGGCGCAATCAGCCCCAGCATTTT. This gives the protein CASSSVGIWRNQPQHF. Supplemented by reference TRBV7-8 and TRBJ1-5, the full variable domain reads GAGVSQSPRYKVAKRGQDVALRCDPISGHVSLFWYQQALGQGPEFLTYFQNEAQLDKSGLPSDRFFAERPEGSVSTLKIQRTQQEDSAVYLCASSSVGIWRNQPQHFGDGTRLSIL.